This TCR beta chain was sequenced for a study of blood T cell repertoires in COVID-19. Study context: The United States, Italy and Spain were the sources of the acute and convalescent COVID-19 samples.

Germline V gene lookup returns CDR1 SGDLS and CDR2 YYNGEE. The CDR3 is 18 amino acids. With 0 bases clipped from V and 6 bases from J, the junction kept 11 bases outside the gene matches. The study recruited exposed participants who had met a COVID-19 case within 2 weeks before entry. Sequencing was performed with immunoSEQ multiplex PCR; in TCRdb, only in-frame clones are kept and a portion is missing. The sample records approximately 300,000 clones, 90% to 95% being singletons. V usage is TRBV9 and J usage is TRBJ2-2; 10 positions agree with TRBD2. This clonotype originated in a woman between 25 and 40 years old who had been exposed to COVID-19. The sample consisted of PBMCs or T cells enriched from blood (not recorded which). The CDR3 DNA is TGTGCCAGCAGCGTAGCAACAGGGGTAGCGGGGGGCGCCGGGGAGCTGTTTTTT. Translation gives CASSVATGVAGGAGELFF. Variable domain in full (rest from reference TRBV9 and TRBJ2-2): DSGVTQTPKHLITATGQRVTLRCSPRSGDLSVYWYQQSLDQGLQFLIQYYNGEERAKGNILERFSAQQFPDLHSELNLSSLELGDSALYFCASSVATGVAGGAGELFFGEGSRLTVL.